This T cell receptor beta chain was captured by sequencing in a study of T-cell reconstitution after alpha-beta-depleted transplantation in children. This clonotype showed up many times. V gave up 4 bases and J gave up 0 bases; unmatched junction bases: 6. CDR1 is MGHDK, CDR2 SYGVNS, per germline. The CDR3 loop spans 16 amino acids. A library of TCRbeta sequences, prepared with unique molecular identifiers, was generated. TCRdb processed the PCR reads anew with MiXCR; each CDR3 protein has one entry. The data contain about 230,000 distinct CDR3 sequences, around 11% of them singletons. The origin of this receptor is a human donor who donated a stem cell graft to a child with acute lymphoblastic leukemia. This sequence joins TRBV25-1 and TRBJ2-1, with 7 positions matching TRBD1. Here the sequenced sample was PBMCs from the stem cell graft donor, taken from the stem cell graft. DNA for the CDR3: TGTGCCAGCAGTGGGACACAGGGGTACTCCTACAATGAGCAGTTCTTC. This codes for CASSGTQGYSYNEQFF.